The 28 T cell receptor beta chains given below trace back to one sample, sequenced in a study of T-cell memory formation after mild COVID-19. MiXCR, applied by TCRdb to the 5' RACE reads, yields one record per CDR3 protein. Here the sample spans hundreds of thousands of distinct CDR3 sequences, 28% being singletons. The sample was PBMCs or a T cell subset sorted from them (not recorded which). The receptor set was obtained from an adult woman who had mild COVID-19 (a few samples of this study predate the infection). Cell type and time point are not known.

The chain joins TRBV21-1 to TRBJ1-1; TRBD1 is taken as the D call from the table, unchecked against the DNA. TRBV21-1 is listed as a pseudogene. The CDR3 totals 15 residues. For the CDR3, the DNA is TGTGCCAGCAGCAAAAAGGGACAGGATGGCACTGAAGCTTTCTTT. This encodes CASSKKGQDGTEAFF.

This clonotype was detected only a few times. The chain recombines TRBV12-3 or TRBV12-4 with TRBJ2-1, with D possibly matching TRBD1 (6 bases). Trimming cost V 3 bases and J 9 bases, with 12 bases left between them. This CDR3 region has 13 residues. The CDR3 DNA is TGTGCCAGCAGTTTTGGGGGCGGAGGTGAGCAGTTCTTC. Amino acids: CASSFGGGGEQFF.

This chain joins TRBV5-4 and TRBJ2-3; 8 nucleotides align to TRBD1. The CDR3 sequence is 14 residues long. Germline CDR1 SGHNT, CDR2 YYREEE (reference sequence). Losses at the gene ends were 2 bases for V and 6 bases for J; bases not matched to a gene: 5. The chain's CDR3 is CASSFQGASDTQYF. The CDR3 nucleotides are TGTGCCAGCAGCTTTCAGGGGGCATCCGATACGCAGTATTTT.

This chain uses TRBV2 with TRBJ2-3; 12 nucleotides agree with TRBD1. The CDR3 runs to 17 residues. The V gene end was trimmed by 6 bases and the J gene end by 4 bases; junction bases not matched to a gene: 11. Per the germline V gene, CDR1 is SNHLY and CDR2 is FYNNEI. In nucleotides, the CDR3 is TGTGCCAGCAGGGATTTCCGGGACAGGGGGCAAGCAGATACGCAGTATTTT. Translated: CASRDFRDRGQADTQYF.

The chain is built from TRBV6-2 or TRBV6-3 and TRBJ2-5; D is perhaps TRBD2 (5 bases). This CDR3 is 12 amino acids long. V dropped 6 bases and J dropped 7 bases, with 12 bases sitting between them. Germline loops: CDR1 MNHEY, CDR2 SVGEGT. The CDR3 bases are TGTGCCAGCAGACGACTCGAGGGGACCCAGTACTTC. Translating it yields CASRRLEGTQYF.

J is TRBJ1-4 and V is TRBV5-1, with a possible D match to TRBD1 (6 bases). Germline CDR1 and CDR2: SGHRS and YFSETQ. Between the trimmed V and J ends, which lost 8 bases and 3 bases, there was a span of 14 bases. The CDR3 totals 14 residues. CDR3 protein: CASTGGWANEKLFF. For the CDR3, the DNA is TGCGCCAGTACCGGGGGCTGGGCTAATGAAAAACTGTTTTTT.

Here the CDR3 reads CASSLAGSGNTEAFF. The CDR3 DNA is TGCGCCAGCAGCTTGGCCGGGTCGGGGAACACTGAAGCTTTCTTT. The rearrangement joins TRBV5-1 to TRBJ1-1; D call uncertain. CDR3 length: 15 amino acids. V gave up 0 bases and J gave up 1 base, with 10 bases separating them. Germline-derived CDR1 and CDR2 are SGHRS and YFSETQ. Full variable domain (remainder filled in from reference TRBV5-1 and TRBJ1-1): KAGVTQTPRYLIKTRGQQVTLSCSPISGHRSVSWYQQTPGQGLQFLFEYFSETQRNKGNFPGRFSGRQFSNSRSEMNVSTLELGDSALYLCASSLAGSGNTEAFFGQGTRLTVV.

This sequence joins TRBV6-1 and TRBJ2-7; D may be TRBD1 (7 bases). In germline, CDR1 is MNHNS, CDR2 SASEGT. V was cut by 4 bases and J by 3 bases, with 13 bases left in between. The CDR3 contains 14 residues. CDR3 coding DNA: TGTGCCAGCAGTGCGGGGGACAGTCTCTACGAGCAGTACTTC. This encodes CASSAGDSLYEQYF.

The chain carries TRBV29-1 and TRBJ1-1; 9 positions agree with TRBD1. Trimming removed 7 bases from V and 0 bases from J; junction bases left unmatched: 3. Germline assignment: CDR1 SQVTM and CDR2 ANQGSEA. This CDR3 is 13 amino acids long. The CDR3 loop reads CSARTGVNTEAFF. CDR3 coding DNA: TGCAGCGCCCGGACAGGGGTGAACACTGAAGCTTTCTTT.

This clonotype has a single count. V is TRBV6-5 and J is TRBJ2-7; a possible D gene is TRBD1 (6 bases). V lost 2 bases, J lost 7 bases, and 18 bases lay in between. There are 15 residues in the CDR3. Germline CDR1 MNHEY, CDR2 SVGAGI. The CDR3 DNA sequence: TGTGCCAGCAGTTACACCAGGGGTTCCGCGCGGGAGCAGTACTTC. Translating it yields CASSYTRGSAREQYF.

This chain uses TRBV7-6 with TRBJ2-7; 9 nucleotides align to TRBD1. After removal of 2 bases from V and 3 bases from J, the junction contained 14 bases not matched to a gene. Germline CDR1 reads SGHVS; CDR2 reads FNYEAQ. There are 18 residues in the CDR3. Written as DNA, the CDR3 is TGTGCCAGCAGCTTAATCCCAGCCGGGACAGGGACGTACTACGAGCAGTACTTC. It is translated as CASSLIPAGTGTYYEQYF.

This clonotype was detected only a few times. CDR3 loop: CASSRAETGNTIYF. The CDR3 coding sequence is TGTGCCAGCTCGCGGGCAGAGACTGGAAACACCATATATTTT. This chain joins TRBV18 and TRBJ1-3; D call uncertain. The length of the CDR3 is 14 residues. Germline CDR1 KGHSH, CDR2 LQKENI. V was shortened by 6 bases and J by 2 bases, with 11 bases between the two germline ends.

V usage is TRBV12-3 or TRBV12-4 and J usage is TRBJ1-5; tentatively, D is TRBD1 (5 bases). V was pared by 5 bases and J by 0 bases, with 14 bases between. The CDR3 has 16 amino acids. CDR3 coding DNA: TGTGCCAGCAGTCTACGGGGGGGATATAGCAATCAGCCCCAGCATTTT. This translates into CASSLRGGYSNQPQHF.

This chain links TRBV5-1 with TRBJ2-3; tentatively, D is TRBD1 (6 bases). Germline CDR1 reads SGHRS; CDR2 reads YFSETQ. Trimming removed 7 bases from V and 3 bases from J, with 21 bases in between. This CDR3 is built from 16 residues. CDR3 sequence reads: CASELTTTGPTDTQYF. In DNA form, the CDR3 reads TGCGCCAGCGAGTTGACCACTACAGGGCCTACAGATACGCAGTATTTT.

This clonotype was seen many times. The chain joins TRBV7-2 to TRBJ2-1; D unresolved. The CDR3 spans 11 residues. Germline V gives CDR1 SGHTA, CDR2 FQGNSA. V dropped 3 bases and J dropped 7 bases, with 4 bases sitting between them. The CDR3 nucleotides read TGTGCCAGCAGCTTCCAGAATGAGCAGTTCTTC. Encoded protein: CASSFQNEQFF. Using reference TRBV7-2 and TRBJ2-1 for the parts outside the CDR3, the full variable domain is GAGVSQSPSNKVTEKGKDVELRCDPISGHTALYWYRQSLGQGLEFLIYFQGNSAPDKSGLPSDRFSAERTGGSVSTLTIQRTQQEDSAVYLCASSFQNEQFFGPGTRLTVL.

There are a few counts of this clonotype. The V gene is TRBV5-6, the J gene TRBJ2-7; 7 bases line up with TRBD1. The CDR3 sequence is 13 residues long. Trimming at V came to 4 bases and at J to 6 bases, leaving 7 bases not matched to a gene. Germline lookup yields CDR1 SGHDT and CDR2 YYEEEE. Here the CDR3 reads CASSATQGSEQYF. CDR3 coding DNA: TGTGCCAGCAGCGCGACACAGGGGTCCGAGCAGTACTTC.

The chain recombines TRBV9 with TRBJ2-3; D remains ambiguous. V was clipped by 0 bases and J by 2 bases, with 16 bases between them. Germline CDR1 is SGDLS and CDR2 is YYNGEE. CDR3 length equals 17 residues. The CDR3 DNA is TGTGCCAGCAGCGTAGAATTATTGGAAGGGCCCACAGATACGCAGTATTTT. Its translation is CASSVELLEGPTDTQYF.

This chain joins TRBV5-4 and TRBJ1-1, with D possibly TRBD1 on 5 matching bases. Germline V gene lookup returns CDR1 SGHNT and CDR2 YYREEE (reference sequence). CDR3 length equals 15 residues. Trimming took off 2 bases at V and 0 bases at J, with 11 bases between the two ends. DNA of the CDR3: TGTGCCAGCAGCTTTGAGGGACTCATGAACACTGAAGCTTTCTTT. Encoded protein: CASSFEGLMNTEAFF. Full variable domain (rest looked up from reference TRBV5-4 and TRBJ1-1): ETGVTQSPTHLIKTRGQQVTLRCSSQSGHNTVSWYQQALGQGPQFIFQYYREEENGRGNFPPRFSGLQFPNYSSELNVNALELDDSALYLCASSFEGLMNTEAFFGQGTRLTVV.

The chain has TRBV7-2 and TRBJ2-7, with D tentatively TRBD1 (5 bases). The germline V gene encodes CDR1 SGHTA and CDR2 FQGNSA. The CDR3 consists of 12 residues. Trimming left V 5 bases short and J 7 bases short, with 12 bases between. CDR3 loop: CASSLTGLEQYF. CDR3 DNA: TGTGCCAGCAGCCTTACAGGCTTGGAGCAGTACTTC.

The sample holds a few counts of this clonotype. The rearrangement joins TRBV6-6 to TRBJ1-6, with TRBD1 matching 8 bases. The CDR3 has 16 residues. V was pared by 6 bases and J by 9 bases, with 13 bases of the junction left unmatched. CDR1 is MNHNY and CDR2 is SVGAGI in the germline V gene (reference sequence). The CDR3 DNA is TGTGCCAGCAGCTCCTCCGACAGGGGAATGAGTTCACCCCTCCACTTT. As protein: CASSSSDRGMSSPLHF.

This clonotype was seen only a few times. CDR3 in DNA: TGTGCCAGTAGTATAGCGGGGACAGACTCCTACAATGAGCAGTTCTTC. Its translation is CASSIAGTDSYNEQFF. The chain couples TRBV19 to TRBJ2-1, with 7 bases that match TRBD1. V was clipped by 1 base and J by 0 bases; unmatched bases: 3. The V gene's germline CDR1 is LNHDA and CDR2 SQIVND (reference sequence). This CDR3 region has 16 residues.

This clonotype was counted a few times. V and J are TRBV12-3 or TRBV12-4 and TRBJ2-2; D possibly corresponds to TRBD1 (6 bases). The germline V and J ends were trimmed by 3 bases and 4 bases, with 15 bases remaining between them. The CDR3 has 16 residues. CDR3 amino acids: CASSFYVGASTGELFF. CDR3 sequence (DNA): TGTGCCAGCAGTTTCTATGTGGGGGCAAGCACCGGGGAGCTGTTTTTT.

The chain joins TRBV6-5 to TRBJ1-5; TRBD1 agrees at 10 bases. CDR1 MNHEY and CDR2 SVGAGI come from the germline V gene. This CDR3 is built from 15 residues. J gave up 2 bases and V 6 bases, and 4 bases lay outside the gene matches. As DNA, the CDR3 is TGTGCCAGCAGGTCGACAGGGGGCGGCAATCAGCCCCAGCATTTT. Protein sequence: CASRSTGGGNQPQHF.

This clonotype was seen a handful of times. V gene TRBV5-5 combines with J gene TRBJ2-7; TRBD1 aligns across 10 bases. J was trimmed by 4 bases and V by 6 bases; bases with no gene match: 7. In germline, CDR1 is SGHKS, CDR2 YYEKEE (reference sequence). The CDR3 has 14 amino acids. In nucleotides, the CDR3 is TGTGCCAGCACCTGGGGGACAGGGGAGTACGAGCAGTACTTC. Translation gives CASTWGTGEYEQYF.

This clonotype has only a few counts. The J gene is TRBJ2-7, the V gene TRBV3-1; the D gene is possibly TRBD2 (5 bases). V was shortened by 4 bases and J by 4 bases, with 20 bases between the two germline ends. Germline loops: CDR1 LGHDT, CDR2 YNNKEL (reference sequence). The CDR3 spans 16 residues. CDR3 coding DNA: TGTGCCAGCAGCCCCCGGAAGGGCGCTGGGAGATACGAGCAGTACTTC. Protein: CASSPRKGAGRYEQYF.

The chain recombines TRBV12-3 or TRBV12-4 with TRBJ2-7, with D perhaps given as TRBD1 or TRBD2 (5 bases each). This CDR3 is 15 amino acids long. Trimming took off 7 bases at V and 0 bases at J, with 16 bases between the two ends. The CDR3 bases are TGTGCCAGCAACGCCGGGACGGGCTCCTCCTACGAGCAGTACTTC. Amino acid sequence: CASNAGTGSSYEQYF.

This clonotype was detected only a few times. The junction differs from germline at one of its ends, possibly a read error. This chain links TRBV12-3 or TRBV12-4 with TRBJ2-2; D tentatively reads TRBD1 or TRBD2 (6 bases each). The CDR3 loop spans 15 amino acids. CDR3 DNA sequence: TGTGCCAGCAGCTTAGGCCCGGGGGCCACCGGGGAGCTGTTTTTT. Its protein is CASSLGPGATGELFF.

This clonotype was seen only a few times. This chain connects TRBV6-8 to TRBJ2-7; TRBD1 might be the D (6 bases). V lost 2 bases, J lost 5 bases, and 19 bases lay in between. Germline values: CDR1 MNHGY, CDR2 SAAAGT. The CDR3 contains 16 residues. CDR3 coding DNA: TGTGCCAGCAGTTACCCGGGACACCGGCTCGGTCACGAGCAGTACTTC. Translated, it gives CASSYPGHRLGHEQYF.